This TCR beta chain is drawn from a study of T cell repertoires in cytomegalovirus infection. Note on this clonotype: The antigen remains unidentified.

Study-wide results and limits: The ex vivo response showed dominance by HLA-C-restricted CMV-specific TCR beta clonotypes.

Each CDR3 protein gets one entry after TCRdb re-called the reads with MiXCR. The sample lists approximately 250,000 distinct CDR3 sequences, approximately 22% occurring once. Input material: CD8+ T cells from PBMCs. The receptor was derived from a human donor in good health (CMV status not recorded). Some clones in this sample may be carry-over from other donors' samples.

In DNA, the CDR3 is TGTGCCAGCAGCCTCTGGTCGGTGGATACGCAGTATTTT. This sequence encodes CASSLWSVDTQYF. The chain joins TRBV6-2 or TRBV6-3 to TRBJ2-3; no clear D. V was shortened by 6 bases and J by 6 bases, with 13 bases between the two germline ends. Germline V gene sequence: CDR1 MNHEY, CDR2 SVGEGT. This CDR3 contains 13 residues.